Listed below are T cell receptor beta chains from one sample, sequenced in a study of blood T cell repertoires in COVID-19. The repertoire was sequenced with immunoSEQ multiplex PCR; TCRdb's copy has only in-frame clones and lacks some. The table lists roughly 220,000 clones, about nine tenths of them singletons. Sequenced input: peripheral blood. These receptors were collected from a man under 40 who had recovered from COVID-19. CDR3s include the opening cysteine and the closing phenylalanine or tryptophan. Each record gives: clone size, V gene, J gene, D gene, CDR3 protein, CDR3 DNA. The D gene is left open where the match is weak. Size tells how often a clone was seen (once, few, many) or the class of an expanded clone, and some rows leave it out.

>-|TRBV19|TRBJ1-4|-
CASTPGVSGEKLFF
TGTGCCAGTACCCCAGGGGTATCGGGTGAAAAACTGTTTTTT
>-|TRBV7-9|TRBJ2-7|TRBD2
CASSAPGLAGLGQYF
TGTGCCAGCAGCGCACCGGGACTAGCCGGATTGGGGCAGTACTTC
>-|TRBV9|TRBJ2-1|TRBD1
CASSVWTGNEQFF
TGTGCCAGCAGCGTATGGACAGGCAATGAGCAGTTCTTC
>-|TRBV21-1|TRBJ2-7|-
CASHLGANYEQYF
TGTGCCAGCCACCTAGGGGCTAACTACGAGCAGTACTTC
>-|TRBV30|TRBJ1-1|-
CAWSLQVSLRAFF
TGTGCCTGGAGCTTACAGGTGTCCCTTCGAGCTTTCTTT
>-|TRBV11-2|TRBJ1-1|-
CASSPSFQAFF
TGTGCCAGCAGCCCCTCTTTCCAAGCTTTCTTT
>-|TRBV6-4|TRBJ2-2|-
CASRPGREETGELFF
TGTGCCAGCAGACCCGGCAGGGAGGAAACCGGGGAGCTGTTTTTT
>-|TRBV10-1|TRBJ2-7|-
CASSEGSDYEQYF
TGCGCCAGCAGCGAGGGGAGTGACTACGAGCAGTACTTC
>few|TRBV9|TRBJ1-1|-
CASSVQTQRTEAFF
TGTGCCAGCAGCGTACAGACCCAGCGGACTGAAGCTTTCTTT
>-|TRBV10-3|TRBJ1-4|-
CAISREDGTTNEKLFF
TGTGCCATCAGCAGAGAAGACGGGACAACTAATGAAAAACTGTTTTTT
>-|TRBV5-1|TRBJ2-2|TRBD2
CASSRTSGTGELFF
TGCGCCAGCAGCAGGACTAGCGGGACCGGGGAGCTGTTTTTT
>-|TRBV29-1|TRBJ2-5|-
CSTSQGTQETQYF
TGCAGCACTTCACAGGGTACCCAAGAGACCCAGTACTTC
>-|TRBV4-1|TRBJ1-4|-
CASSQAGRLKLFF
TGCGCCAGCAGCCAAGCGGGTAGGCTAAAACTGTTTTTT
>-|TRBV14|TRBJ2-1|-
CASTGSWDEQFF
TGTGCCAGCACCGGGAGTTGGGATGAGCAGTTCTTC
>-|TRBV6-5|TRBJ1-1|-
CASRPNTEAFF
TGTGCCAGCCGTCCTAACACTGAAGCTTTCTTT
>-|TRBV6-5|TRBJ2-5|TRBD1
CASRQGQGGETQYF
TGTGCCAGCAGGCAGGGACAGGGAGGAGAGACCCAGTACTTC
>-|TRBV5-1|TRBJ2-2|-
CASSLQTGPGELFF
TGCGCCAGCAGCTTACAAACAGGGCCCGGGGAGCTGTTTTTT
>-|TRBV19|TRBJ2-1|TRBD1
CASSIANRGDEQFF
TGTGCCAGTAGTATAGCGAACAGGGGCGATGAGCAGTTCTTC
>-|TRBV5-1|TRBJ1-5|TRBD1
CASSPGQGDQPQHF
TGCGCCAGCAGCCCCGGACAGGGCGATCAGCCCCAGCATTTT
>-|TRBV6-5|TRBJ1-2|TRBD1
CASSFPTTGGGGYTF
TGTGCCAGCAGTTTTCCGACGACAGGGGGTGGTGGCTACACCTTC
>-|TRBV21-1|TRBJ1-2|-
CASSRAGQGGPSFYTF
TGTGCCAGCAGCCGGGCCGGACAAGGGGGCCCCTCTTTCTACACCTTC
>-|TRBV6-5|TRBJ1-3|-
CASSYFLSSGNTIYF
TGTGCCAGCAGTTACTTCTTGAGCTCTGGAAACACCATATATTTT
>-|TRBV30|TRBJ1-2|-
CAWRASGLYGYTF
TGTGCCTGGAGGGCCTCGGGTCTCTATGGCTACACCTTC
>-|TRBV27|TRBJ2-3|-
CASSTSYGLTDTQYF
TGTGCCAGCAGCACCTCATACGGTCTCACAGATACGCAGTATTTT
>-|TRBV5-1|TRBJ2-7|TRBD1
CASSLVGTGGGYEQYF
TGCGCCAGCAGCTTGGTCGGGACAGGGGGCGGGTACGAGCAGTACTTC
>-|TRBV18|TRBJ2-3|TRBD2
CASSLTSGADTQYF
TGTGCCAGCTCACTGACTAGCGGGGCAGATACGCAGTATTTT
>-|TRBV7-6|TRBJ2-3|-
CASSLKRQGRTDTQYF
TGTGCCAGCAGCTTGAAACGCCAGGGGCGTACAGATACGCAGTATTTT
>-|TRBV25-1|TRBJ1-2|-
CASSEYGRTGLSAF
TGTGCCAGCAGTGAATATGGCCGTACTGGGCTATCAGCCTTC
>-|TRBV30|TRBJ1-5|TRBD1
CAWRVTGGGGNQPQHF
TGTGCCTGGAGAGTAACAGGGGGCGGGGGCAATCAGCCCCAGCATTTT
>-|TRBV10-1|TRBJ2-3|-
CASSEIPLGGVRDTQYF
TGCGCCAGCAGTGAAATCCCCTTAGGGGGGGTCAGAGATACGCAGTATTTT
>-|TRBV7-2|TRBJ1-4|-
CASSLEGVDNEKLFF
TGTGCCAGCAGCTTAGAAGGGGTCGACAATGAAAAACTGTTTTTT
>-|TRBV6-5|TRBJ1-1|-
CASTFRRGDTEAFF
TGTGCCAGCACCTTCCGGCGGGGGGACACTGAAGCTTTCTTT
>-|TRBV6-6|TRBJ1-2|TRBD1
CASSYTGQGAGYGYTF
TGTGCCAGCAGTTACACTGGGCAGGGGGCAGGGTATGGCTACACCTTC
>few|TRBV19|TRBJ1-5|-
CASSWDIWSNQPQHF
TGTGCCAGTAGTTGGGACATTTGGAGCAATCAGCCCCAGCATTTT
>once|TRBV2|TRBJ2-3|-
CASSTQSDTQYF
TGTGCCAGCAGCACCCAGTCAGATACGCAGTATTTT
>-|TRBV6-1|TRBJ2-1|-
CASSEPGNEQFF
TGTGCCAGCAGTGAACCGGGGAATGAGCAGTTCTTC
>-|TRBV24-1|TRBJ2-2|-
CATSESVETGELFF
TGTGCCACCAGTGAGTCAGTTGAAACCGGGGAGCTGTTTTTT
>few|TRBV6-5|TRBJ1-5|-
CASWGPGLGQPQHF
TGTGCCAGCTGGGGGCCTGGCCTTGGTCAGCCCCAGCATTTT
>-|TRBV2|TRBJ2-1|-
CASVRGLEEQSEFF
TGTGCCAGCGTCCGGGGACTTGAGGAGCAAAGTGAGTTCTTC
>-|TRBV4-3|TRBJ2-2|-
CASSQRNTGELFF
TGCGCCAGCAGCCAGAGAAACACCGGGGAGCTGTTTTTT
>once|TRBV6-5|TRBJ1-2|-
CASTWTDRVPYGYTF
TGTGCCAGCACTTGGACGGACAGAGTCCCCTATGGCTACACCTTC
>-|TRBV11-3|TRBJ2-7|TRBD1
CASSRGGTGHEQYF
TGTGCCAGCAGCCGAGGGGGGACAGGGCACGAGCAGTACTTC
>once|TRBV4-3|TRBJ1-2|-
CASSQDYLQGDWGYTF
TGCGCCAGCAGCCAAGACTACCTCCAGGGTGACTGGGGCTACACCTTC
>-|TRBV15|TRBJ2-6|TRBD1
CATSRDRAWGQGGRGGANVLTF
TGTGCCACCAGCAGAGACCGTGCGTGGGGACAGGGGGGTAGAGGTGGGGCCAACGTCCTGACTTTC
>-|TRBV12-3/TRBV12-4|TRBJ2-7|-
CASSFHPPGEQYF
TGTGCCAGCAGCTTCCACCCTCCGGGAGAGCAGTACTTC
>-|TRBV7-8|TRBJ2-3|TRBD2
CASSFDRTSGAQYF
TGTGCCAGCAGCTTTGATCGGACTAGCGGGGCGCAGTATTTT
>-|TRBV12-5|TRBJ1-5|TRBD1
CASGVQGRNQPQHF
TGTGCTAGCGGAGTACAGGGGAGGAATCAGCCCCAGCATTTT
>-|TRBV11-2|TRBJ1-5|-
CASSLERDQPQHF
TGTGCCAGCAGCTTAGAGAGGGATCAGCCCCAGCATTTT
>-|TRBV7-2|TRBJ2-3|-
CASSLNSHTQYF
TGTGCCAGCAGCTTAAACTCCCACACGCAGTATTTT
>-|TRBV30|TRBJ2-7|-
CAWRTDFYEQYF
TGTGCCTGGAGGACGGACTTTTACGAGCAGTACTTC
>-|TRBV2|TRBJ2-7|TRBD1
CASSALRQGAGEQYF
TGTGCCAGCAGTGCTTTACGACAGGGGGCGGGCGAGCAGTACTTC
>-|TRBV7-6|TRBJ1-5|TRBD1
CASSSGTGENQPQHF
TGTGCCAGCAGCTCCGGGACAGGGGAAAATCAGCCCCAGCATTTT
>-|TRBV5-1|TRBJ2-2|TRBD2
CASSLAPSGLTGELFF
TGCGCCAGCAGCCTGGCCCCTAGCGGTCTTACCGGGGAGCTGTTTTTT
>-|TRBV6-2/TRBV6-3|TRBJ2-5|-
CASSLDYRDVETQYF
TGTGCCAGCAGTCTAGATTACAGGGACGTGGAGACCCAGTACTTC
>once|TRBV10-1|TRBJ2-1|TRBD2
CASSEDGGKMEGEQFF
TGCGCCAGCAGTGAGGACGGGGGGAAGATGGAGGGTGAGCAGTTCTTC
>-|TRBV12-3/TRBV12-4|TRBJ1-5|TRBD1
CASSRTGIQPQHF
TGTGCCAGCAGCCGGACAGGGATCCAGCCCCAGCATTTT
>-|TRBV5-4|TRBJ2-3|-
CASSFTGTYTDTQYF
TGTGCCAGCAGCTTCACAGGGACCTACACAGATACGCAGTATTTT
>-|TRBV5-1|TRBJ2-1|TRBD1
CASSFYSTGSIYNEQFF
TGCGCCAGCAGCTTCTATTCGACAGGGTCGATCTACAATGAGCAGTTCTTC
>-|TRBV14|TRBJ2-7|-
CASSPIRTTSSYEQYF
TGTGCCAGCAGCCCAATCCGGACAACGAGCTCCTACGAGCAGTACTTC